The clone carrying this TCR beta chain was picked up one time. Its antigen remains unknown. This sample is part of a study of T-cell memory formation after mild COVID-19. Broader study findings: In pre-infection memory, a portion of responding clones appeared, which suggested that cross-reactive memory joined.

V lost 4 bases to trimming and J lost 2 bases, with 15 bases between them. This CDR3 is 15 amino acids long. CDR1 is SGHRS, CDR2 YFSETQ, per germline. Each CDR3 protein is one row after TCRdb ran MiXCR on the 5' RACE reads. The sample yields about 250,000 distinct CDR3 sequences, roughly 15% seen once. Sequencing used PBMCs or a T cell subset sorted from them (not recorded which). The origin of this receptor is an adult woman who had mild COVID-19 (a few samples of this study predate the infection). Cell type and time point are not known. The gene calls are TRBV5-1 and TRBJ2-5; D is unclear. In nucleotides, the CDR3 is TGCGCCAGCAGCGGAGCCCCCGGTCGGCAAGAGACCCAGTACTTC. It codes for CASSGAPGRQETQYF.